Listed here are 32 T cell receptor beta chains from one sample, sequenced in a study of T-cell memory formation after mild COVID-19. TCRdb re-called the 5' RACE reads with MiXCR, one entry per CDR3 protein. The sample has a few hundred thousand distinct CDR3 sequences, 25% to 30% seen once. The material sequenced was PBMCs or a T cell subset sorted from them (not recorded which). These TCRs come from an adult woman who had mild COVID-19 (a few samples of this study predate the infection). Cell type and time point are not known.

This clonotype was counted only a few times. The chain carries TRBV10-3 and TRBJ2-3; no reliable D call. The V gene's germline CDR1 is ENHRY and CDR2 SYGVKD. The CDR3 covers 13 residues. V was clipped by 5 bases and J by 0 bases, with 6 bases between them. In DNA, the CDR3 is TGTGCCATCAGTTCCACTAGCACAGATACGCAGTATTTT. As protein: CAISSTSTDTQYF.

The CDR3 nucleotides are TGTGCCAGCAGGCCTAGACAGGGGACGAACACTGAAGCTTTCTTT. Translating gives CASRPRQGTNTEAFF. The chain couples TRBV7-2 to TRBJ1-1; 8 nucleotides line up with TRBD1. CDR1 and CDR2 (germline): SGHTA, FQGNSA. The CDR3 has 15 residues. Unmatched junction bases numbered 7, after V lost 6 bases and J lost 1 base. The full variable domain, with the rest looked up from reference TRBV7-2 and TRBJ1-1, is GAGVSQSPSNKVTEKGKDVELRCDPISGHTALYWYRQSLGQGLEFLIYFQGNSAPDKSGLPSDRFSAERTGGSVSTLTIQRTQQEDSAVYLCASRPRQGTNTEAFFGQGTRLTVV.

This chain uses TRBV4-1 with TRBJ2-7, with 14 nucleotides matching TRBD2. Germline values: CDR1 MGHRA, CDR2 YSYEKL. This CDR3 is built from 20 residues. V lost 1 base to trimming and J lost 0 bases; unmatched junction nucleotides: 11. CDR3 in DNA: TGCGCCAGCAGCCAAGGACGAACGGGACTAGCGGGGGCGAGCTCCTACGAGCAGTACTTC. It is translated as CASSQGRTGLAGASSYEQYF.

V gene TRBV18 combines with J gene TRBJ2-7; no definite D call. Germline V gene data show CDR1 as KGHSH and CDR2 as LQKENI. This CDR3 region has 15 residues. The germline V and J ends were trimmed by 5 bases and 0 bases, with 14 bases remaining between them. The CDR3 DNA sequence: TGTGCCAGCTCAACGACACAGTATAGCTCCTACGAGCAGTACTTC. Encoded protein: CASSTTQYSSYEQYF. The full variable domain, with the rest looked up from reference TRBV18 and TRBJ2-7, is NAGVMQNPRHLVRRRGQEARLRCSPMKGHSHVYWYRQLPEEGLKFMVYLQKENIIDESGMPKERFSAEFPKEGPSILRIQQVVRGDSAAYFCASSTTQYSSYEQYFGPGTRLTVT.

This sequence joins TRBV12-3 or TRBV12-4 and TRBJ2-1, with 10 bases lining up with TRBD1. The V segment lost 7 bases and the J segment 2 bases; nucleotides outside the gene matches: 5. There are 15 residues in the CDR3. This chain's CDR3 is CASNPTGGPYNEQFF. The CDR3 region has the DNA TGTGCCAGCAACCCGACAGGGGGCCCCTACAATGAGCAGTTCTTC.

This clonotype was detected a few times. The chain employs TRBV6-5 and TRBJ2-3; possibly TRBD1 for D (6 bases). The CDR3 is 13 amino acids. V was clipped by 6 bases and J by 3 bases, with 10 bases between them. CDR1 MNHEY and CDR2 SVGAGI come from the germline V gene. CDR3 nucleotides: TGTGCCAGCAGCGGACAGAATACAGATACGCAGTATTTT. Its translation: CASSGQNTDTQYF.

J is TRBJ1-1 and V is TRBV14; tentatively, D is TRBD1 (5 bases). The CDR3 totals 13 residues. CDR1 and CDR2 from the germline V gene are SGHDN and FVKESK. V was shortened by 5 bases and J by 0 bases, with 7 bases between the two germline ends. CDR3 protein: CASSWGMNTEAFF. The CDR3 DNA is TGTGCCAGCAGCTGGGGCATGAACACTGAAGCTTTCTTT.

V gene TRBV5-1 combines with J gene TRBJ2-2; 8 positions agree with TRBD1. Trimming removed 0 bases from V and 4 bases from J; junction bases left unmatched: 5. In germline, CDR1 is SGHRS, CDR2 YFSETQ. CDR3 size: 16 residues. The CDR3 sequence: CASSLAGGASTGELFF. CDR3 coding DNA: TGCGCCAGCAGCTTGGCAGGGGGCGCCTCCACCGGGGAGCTGTTTTTT.

This clonotype was counted only a few times. The chain links TRBV25-1 to TRBJ2-1; the match to TRBD1 covers 8 bases. The CDR3 contains 15 residues. The germline V gene has CDR1 MGHDK and CDR2 SYGVNS. Trimming removed 5 bases from V and 3 bases from J; junction bases left unmatched: 6. CDR3 nucleotide sequence: TGTGCCAGCAGTTACGGGACAGGAGACTACAATGAGCAGTTCTTC. This encodes CASSYGTGDYNEQFF.

A few counts support this clonotype. This sequence joins TRBV5-1 and TRBJ2-2, with D hard to call. In germline, CDR1 is SGHRS, CDR2 YFSETQ. The CDR3 has 15 amino acids. Trimming left V 6 bases short and J 1 base short, with 13 bases between. CDR3 bases: TGCGCCAGCACGGAATACTACCAGAACACCGGGGAGCTGTTTTTT. Amino acid sequence: CASTEYYQNTGELFF.

This clonotype was observed a few times. The gene calls are TRBV27 and TRBJ2-3, with a possible D match to TRBD1 (7 bases). The V gene lost 3 bases and the J gene lost 4 bases, with 11 bases spanning the gap. Germline CDR1 is MNHEY and CDR2 is SMNVEV (reference sequence). This CDR3 region has 14 residues. CDR3 nucleotides: TGTGCCAGCAGTTTCCAGGGGGGCGCAGATACGCAGTATTTT. This sequence encodes CASSFQGGADTQYF.

This clonotype was seen only once. The V call is TRBV15, the J call TRBJ1-2, with D possibly being TRBD1 (5 bases). Germline-derived CDR1 and CDR2 are LNHNV and YYDKDF (reference sequence). The CDR3 has 13 amino acids. The V end was cut by 5 bases, the J end by 1 base, with 8 bases between. The CDR3 region has the DNA TGTGCCACCAGCGGGCAGGGTAACTATGGCTACACCTTC. It is translated as CATSGQGNYGYTF. Full variable domain (rest looked up from reference TRBV15 and TRBJ1-2): DAMVIQNPRYQVTQFGKPVTLSCSQTLNHNVMYWYQQKSSQAPKLLFHYYDKDFNNEADTPDNFQSRRPNTSFCFLDIRSPGLGDTAMYLCATSGQGNYGYTFGSGTRLTVV.

The V and J genes are TRBV6-1 and TRBJ2-1, with D hard to call. CDR1 and CDR2 from the germline V gene are MNHNS and SASEGT. There are 10 residues in the CDR3. Trimming pared 8 bases from V and 7 bases from J, leaving 6 bases between. CDR3 nucleotides: TGTGCCAGCTGGCGAAATGAGCAGTTCTTC. Translating gives CASWRNEQFF.

The chain carries TRBV7-6 and TRBJ2-3, with 10 bases identical to TRBD2. Germline V CDR1 and CDR2: SGHVS, FNYEAQ. This CDR3 contains 17 residues. Germline trimming cut 4 bases from V and 0 bases from J; bases unmatched to any gene: 7. The CDR3 is CASSSPLTSGSTDTQYF. The CDR3, as DNA: TGTGCCAGCAGCTCACCTCTGACTAGCGGGAGCACAGATACGCAGTATTTT.

This clonotype has a handful of counts. The chain couples TRBV28 to TRBJ1-1; 7 bases agree with TRBD1. The CDR3 totals 15 residues. V lost 2 bases, J lost 4 bases, and 7 bases stayed unmatched. Germline lookup yields CDR1 MDHEN and CDR2 SYDVKM. The CDR3 DNA follows: TGTGCCAGCAGTTTACCGACAGGGACGGGCACTGAAGCTTTCTTT. Protein: CASSLPTGTGTEAFF. The whole variable domain, filled in from reference TRBV28 and TRBJ1-1, reads DVKVTQSSRYLVKRTGEKVFLECVQDMDHENMFWYRQDPGLGLRLIYFSYDVKMKEKGDIPEGYSVSREKKERFSLILESASTNQTSMYLCASSLPTGTGTEAFFGQGTRLTVV.

CDR3 in DNA: TGTGCCAGCAGCTTGGTGGCAGAGAGGACCAGAGGTGAGCAGTTCTTC. Its protein product is CASSLVAERTRGEQFF. V gene TRBV5-5 combines with J gene TRBJ2-1; no firm D call. Trimming stripped 0 bases from V and 9 bases from J, with 19 bases between. The germline gives CDR1 SGHKS, CDR2 YYEKEE (reference sequence). The length of the CDR3 is 16 residues.

This clonotype was found a few times. V usage is TRBV12-3 or TRBV12-4 and J usage is TRBJ2-1; D is possibly TRBD2 (7 bases). The CDR3 is made up of 16 amino acids. Trimming stripped 4 bases from V and 6 bases from J, with 19 bases between. CDR3 coding DNA: TGTGCCAGCAGTTCCCTTCCGGGGGGCACGGGCAATGAGCAGTTCTTC. Its translation is CASSSLPGGTGNEQFF.

There are a few counts of this clonotype. The chain carries TRBV30 and TRBJ2-1; the D is unclear. Germline CDR1 is GTSNPN and CDR2 is SVGIG (reference sequence). This CDR3 region has 13 residues. The V end was cut by 0 bases, the J end by 4 bases, with 7 bases between. CDR3 residues: CAWSVQRYNEQFF. CDR3 nucleotides: TGTGCCTGGAGTGTACAACGGTACAATGAGCAGTTCTTC.

In its sample, this clonotype was seen a few times. V gene TRBV10-3 combines with J gene TRBJ2-1; 10 nucleotides align to TRBD2. The CDR3 is made up of 17 amino acids. Germline CDR1 ENHRY, CDR2 SYGVKD. V lost 6 bases, J lost 0 bases, and 8 bases stayed unmatched. The CDR3: CAIRGSGGSNSYNEQFF. DNA for the CDR3: TGTGCCATCAGGGGTAGCGGGGGGTCCAACTCCTACAATGAGCAGTTCTTC.

The J gene is TRBJ2-7, the V gene TRBV5-1; D is unclear. The ends were cut back, 0 bases at V and 6 bases at J, with 16 bases in the middle. Germline assignment: CDR1 SGHRS and CDR2 YFSETQ. CDR3 length: 15 residues. Here the CDR3 reads CASSLESDGFGEQYF. CDR3 DNA: TGCGCCAGCAGCTTGGAGTCCGATGGCTTTGGCGAGCAGTACTTC.

The rearrangement uses TRBV28 and TRBJ2-5, with 11 bases aligning to TRBD2. CDR1 and CDR2 (germline): MDHEN, SYDVKM. This CDR3 is 16 amino acids long. After removal of 5 bases from V and 1 base from J, the junction contained 6 bases not matched to a gene. CDR3: CASSTRSGRAQETQYF. DNA of the CDR3: TGTGCCAGCAGTACACGTAGCGGGAGGGCCCAAGAGACCCAGTACTTC.

This clonotype showed up just a few times. The chain recombines TRBV11-1 with TRBJ2-1; possible D gene TRBD2, 6 bases. Germline values: CDR1 SGHAT, CDR2 FQDESV (reference sequence). The V end was cut by 5 bases, the J end by 5 bases, with 16 bases between. The CDR3 spans 15 residues. The CDR3 sequence: CASSHTGTENNEQFF. The CDR3 region has the DNA TGTGCCAGCAGCCATACCGGGACTGAAAACAATGAGCAGTTCTTC.

This clonotype was detected once. The V call is TRBV12-3 or TRBV12-4, the J call TRBJ2-7; 9 bases line up with TRBD2. Trimming cost V 5 bases and J 2 bases; bases outside gene matches: 7. The CDR3 covers 15 residues. As DNA, the CDR3 is TGTGCCAGCAGTCATAGCGGGAGAGGCACCTACGAGCAGTACTTC. Encoded protein: CASSHSGRGTYEQYF.

To note about this clonotype: No DNA is shown, since the ends of the CDR3 on it are uncertain; the CDR3 is the one TCRdb lists. The rearrangement links TRBV20-1 to TRBJ2-7; TRBD2 reflects the table's D call only, with no check against the DNA. The CDR3 length equals 14 residues, ends included. Germline V lookup: CDR1 DFQATT, CDR2 SNEGSKA (reference sequence). CDR3 residues: CSARPFGPGYEQYF.

J is TRBJ2-1 and V is TRBV7-2, with D possibly being TRBD1 (6 bases). CDR3 length equals 17 residues. Germline CDR1 reads SGHTA; CDR2 reads FQGNSA. The V gene lost 4 bases and the J gene lost 0 bases, with 16 bases spanning the gap. The CDR3 nucleotides read TGTGCCAGCAGCTCCTGGACAGCGCTGAGCTCCTACAATGAGCAGTTCTTC. It is translated as CASSSWTALSSYNEQFF.

The chain employs TRBV25-1 and TRBJ1-1; maybe TRBD1 (6 bases). The V end was cut by 7 bases, the J end by 0 bases, with 9 bases between. CDR1 and CDR2 from the germline V gene are MGHDK and SYGVNS. The CDR3 length is 13 residues. The CDR3 region has the DNA TGTGCCAGCAATGGACAGATGAACACTGAAGCTTTCTTT. Amino acid sequence: CASNGQMNTEAFF. The variable domain in full, completed from reference TRBV25-1 and TRBJ1-1, reads EADIYQTPRYLVIGTGKKITLECSQTMGHDKMYWYQQDPGMELHLIHYSYGVNSTEKGDLSSESTVSRIRTEHFPLTLESARPSHTSQYLCASNGQMNTEAFFGQGTRLTVV.

This clonotype was counted many times. J is TRBJ2-5 and V is TRBV5-1; 9 nucleotides align to TRBD1. This CDR3 is built from 14 residues. V shed 3 bases and J 5 bases; nucleotides not matched to a gene: 5. Germline V gene lookup returns CDR1 SGHRS and CDR2 YFSETQ. The CDR3 reads CASSSTGGMETQYF. CDR3 DNA sequence: TGCGCCAGCAGCTCCACAGGGGGCATGGAGACCCAGTACTTC. The variable domain in full, with the rest retrieved from reference TRBV5-1 and TRBJ2-5, is KAGVTQTPRYLIKTRGQQVTLSCSPISGHRSVSWYQQTPGQGLQFLFEYFSETQRNKGNFPGRFSGRQFSNSRSEMNVSTLELGDSALYLCASSSTGGMETQYFGPGTRLLVL.

This chain joins TRBV4-3 and TRBJ2-7, with D possibly matching TRBD1 (5 bases). Between the trimmed V and J ends, which lost 3 bases and 7 bases, there was a span of 19 bases. This CDR3 region has 15 residues. Looked up from germline, CDR1 is LGHNA and CDR2 is YSLEER. Here the CDR3 reads CASSQGSRVAGEQYF. CDR3 DNA: TGCGCCAGCAGCCAGGGCTCCAGGGTCGCTGGTGAGCAGTACTTC.

The chain recombines TRBV29-1 with TRBJ1-2; no definite D call. The V end lost 0 bases, the J end lost 4 bases, and 12 bases lay between the germline ends. Germline values: CDR1 SQVTM, CDR2 ANQGSEA. The length of the CDR3 is 14 residues. In DNA form, the CDR3 reads TGCAGCGTTGAAGAGCAGGTTGGCGGCTATGGCTACACCTTC. It encodes CSVEEQVGGYGYTF.

The chain recombines TRBV24-1 with TRBJ1-2; D unresolved. The V gene's germline CDR1 is KGHDR and CDR2 SFDVKD. The CDR3 consists of 11 residues. The V gene lost 3 bases and the J gene lost 8 bases, with 6 bases spanning the gap. The chain's CDR3 is CATSDRRGYTF. In DNA form, the CDR3 reads TGTGCCACCAGTGATCGGCGGGGCTACACCTTC.

This clonotype has just a few counts. The chain couples TRBV18 to TRBJ2-1; D not certain. V lost 1 base and J lost 0, with 10 bases in between. The CDR3 sequence is 16 residues long. Per the germline V gene, CDR1 is KGHSH and CDR2 is LQKENI. The CDR3 protein is CASSPLPKSSYNEQFF. The CDR3 DNA reads TGTGCCAGCTCACCACTCCCGAAAAGCTCCTACAATGAGCAGTTCTTC.

The V gene is TRBV24-1, the J gene TRBJ1-2; D ambiguous. Trimming left V 3 bases short and J 4 bases short, with 17 bases between. This CDR3 has 16 residues. Germline V gives CDR1 KGHDR, CDR2 SFDVKD. CDR3 coding DNA: TGTGCCACCAGTGATCCTTCTTTACCGCTCACCTATGGCTACACCTTC. The encoded protein is CATSDPSLPLTYGYTF.